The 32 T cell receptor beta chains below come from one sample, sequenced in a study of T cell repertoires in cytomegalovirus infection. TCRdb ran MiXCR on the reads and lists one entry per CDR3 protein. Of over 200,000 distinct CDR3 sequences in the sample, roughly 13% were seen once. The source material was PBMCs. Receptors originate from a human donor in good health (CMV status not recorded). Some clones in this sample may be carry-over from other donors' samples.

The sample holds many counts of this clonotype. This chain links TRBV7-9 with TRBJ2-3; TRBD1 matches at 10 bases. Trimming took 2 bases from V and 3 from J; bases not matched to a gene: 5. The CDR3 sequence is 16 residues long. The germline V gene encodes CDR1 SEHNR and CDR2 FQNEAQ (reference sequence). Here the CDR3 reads CASSLSRDRGTDTQYF. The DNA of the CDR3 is TGTGCCAGCAGCTTATCTCGGGACAGGGGAACAGATACGCAGTATTTT. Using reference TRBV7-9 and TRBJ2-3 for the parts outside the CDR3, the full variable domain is DTGVSQNPRHKITKRGQNVTFRCDPISEHNRLYWYRQTLGQGPEFLTYFQNEAQLEKSRLLSDRFSAERPKGSFSTLEIQRTEQGDSAMYLCASSLSRDRGTDTQYFGPGTRLTVL.

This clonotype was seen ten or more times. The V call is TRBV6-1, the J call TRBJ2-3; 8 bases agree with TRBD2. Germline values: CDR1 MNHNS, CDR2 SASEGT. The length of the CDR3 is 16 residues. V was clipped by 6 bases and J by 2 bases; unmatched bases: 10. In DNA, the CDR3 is TGTGCCAGCAGGAGTACCCGTAGCGGGAACACAGATACGCAGTATTTT. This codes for CASRSTRSGNTDTQYF.

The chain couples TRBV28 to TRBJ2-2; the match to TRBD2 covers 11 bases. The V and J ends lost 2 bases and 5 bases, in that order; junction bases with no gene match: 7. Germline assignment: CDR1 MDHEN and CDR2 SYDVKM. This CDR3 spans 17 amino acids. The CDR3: CASSLRASGRLTGELFF. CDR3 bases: TGTGCCAGCAGTTTAAGAGCTAGCGGGAGGCTTACCGGGGAGCTGTTTTTT.

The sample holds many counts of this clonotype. CDR3 amino acids: CASSLARGANEKLFF. Here the CDR3 DNA reads TGTGCCAGCAGCTTAGCGCGGGGGGCTAATGAAAAACTGTTTTTT. This chain joins TRBV7-2 and TRBJ1-4; D is possibly TRBD1 (5 bases). This CDR3 spans 15 amino acids. Germline-derived CDR1 and CDR2 are SGHTA and FQGNSA. Trimming took 0 bases from V and 3 from J, leaving 8 bases between them.

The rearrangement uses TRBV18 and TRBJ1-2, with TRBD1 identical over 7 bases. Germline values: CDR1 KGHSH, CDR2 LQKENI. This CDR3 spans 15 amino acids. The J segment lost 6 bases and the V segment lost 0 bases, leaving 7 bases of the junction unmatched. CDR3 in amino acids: CASSPPSIGGDGYTF. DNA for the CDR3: TGTGCCAGCTCACCACCCAGTATAGGGGGCGATGGCTACACCTTC.

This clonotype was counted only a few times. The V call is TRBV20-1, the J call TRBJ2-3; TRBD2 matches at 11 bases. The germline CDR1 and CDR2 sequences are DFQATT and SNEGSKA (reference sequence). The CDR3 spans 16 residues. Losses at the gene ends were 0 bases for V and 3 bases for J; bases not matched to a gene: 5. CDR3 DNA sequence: TGCAGTGCTAGAGAGGCTAGCGGGGGGAGAACAGATACGCAGTATTTT. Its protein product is CSAREASGGRTDTQYF.

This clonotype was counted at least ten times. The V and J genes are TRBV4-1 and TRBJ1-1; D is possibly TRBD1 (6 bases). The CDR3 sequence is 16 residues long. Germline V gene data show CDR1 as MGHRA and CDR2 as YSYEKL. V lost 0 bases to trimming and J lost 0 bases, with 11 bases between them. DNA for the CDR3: TGCGCCAGCAGCCAAGATCTTCGACAGGTGAACACTGAAGCTTTCTTT. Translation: CASSQDLRQVNTEAFF.

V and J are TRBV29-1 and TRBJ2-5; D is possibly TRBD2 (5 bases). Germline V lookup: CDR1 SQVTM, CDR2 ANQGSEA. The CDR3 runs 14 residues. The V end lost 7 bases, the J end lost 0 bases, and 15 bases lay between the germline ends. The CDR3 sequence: CSAWTTRDQETQYF. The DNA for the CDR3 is TGCAGCGCCTGGACCACTAGGGACCAAGAGACCCAGTACTTC.

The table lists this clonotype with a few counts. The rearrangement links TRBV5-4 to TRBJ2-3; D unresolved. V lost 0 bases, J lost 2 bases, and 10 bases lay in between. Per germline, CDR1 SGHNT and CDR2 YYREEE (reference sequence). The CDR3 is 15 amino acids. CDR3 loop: CASSLGEHFTDTQYF. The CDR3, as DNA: TGTGCCAGCAGCTTGGGTGAGCATTTCACAGATACGCAGTATTTT.

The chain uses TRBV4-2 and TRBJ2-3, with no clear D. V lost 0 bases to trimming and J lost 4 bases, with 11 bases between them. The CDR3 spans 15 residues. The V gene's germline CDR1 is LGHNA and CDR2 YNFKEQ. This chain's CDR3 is CASSQEFGFPDTQYF. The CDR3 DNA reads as TGTGCCAGCAGCCAAGAATTCGGGTTTCCAGATACGCAGTATTTT.

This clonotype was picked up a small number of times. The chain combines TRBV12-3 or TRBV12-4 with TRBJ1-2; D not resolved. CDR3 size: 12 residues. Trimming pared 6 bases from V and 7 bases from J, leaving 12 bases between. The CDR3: CASRRAGSGYTF. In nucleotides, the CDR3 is TGTGCCAGCAGGCGTGCCGGCTCTGGCTACACCTTC.

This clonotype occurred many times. The CDR3 spells CASSLRRRDVQYF. The CDR3 DNA reads as TGTGCCAGCAGCTTACGACGGCGGGACGTGCAGTATTTT. The chain has TRBV7-2 and TRBJ2-3; a possible D gene is TRBD2 (6 bases). This CDR3 comprises 13 residues. V was pared by 2 bases and J by 11 bases, with 14 bases between. Germline CDR1 reads SGHTA; CDR2 reads FQGNSA.

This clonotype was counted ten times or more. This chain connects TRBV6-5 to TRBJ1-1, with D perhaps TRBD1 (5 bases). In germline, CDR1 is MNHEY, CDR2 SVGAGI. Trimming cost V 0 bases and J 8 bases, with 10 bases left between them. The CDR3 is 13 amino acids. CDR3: CASSYSGREEAFF. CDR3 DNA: TGTGCCAGCAGTTACTCGGGCAGGGAAGAAGCTTTCTTT.

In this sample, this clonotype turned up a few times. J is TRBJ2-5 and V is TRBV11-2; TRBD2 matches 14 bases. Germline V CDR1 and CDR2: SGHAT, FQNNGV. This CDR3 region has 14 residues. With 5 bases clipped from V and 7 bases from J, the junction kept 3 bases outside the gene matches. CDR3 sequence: CASSNGLAGGTQYF. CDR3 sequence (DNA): TGTGCCAGCAGCAACGGACTAGCGGGGGGGACCCAGTACTTC.

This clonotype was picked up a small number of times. Written as DNA, the CDR3 is TGCAGTGCTGAGGACGGCCCCTACGAGCAGTACTTC. This codes for CSAEDGPYEQYF. This chain links TRBV20-1 with TRBJ2-7; D not resolved. Germline CDR1 and CDR2: DFQATT and SNEGSKA (reference sequence). Trimming left V 5 bases short and J 2 bases short, with 10 bases between. The CDR3 covers 12 residues.

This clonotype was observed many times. This chain's CDR3 is CASSVQRSKSEKLFF. CDR3 bases: TGTGCCAGCAGCGTGCAACGATCCAAATCCGAAAAACTGTTTTTT. The chain couples TRBV7-2 to TRBJ1-4; D gene ambiguous. The CDR3 is 15 residues long. Trimming left V 5 bases short and J 8 bases short, with 18 bases between. The germline V gene has CDR1 SGHTA and CDR2 FQGNSA.

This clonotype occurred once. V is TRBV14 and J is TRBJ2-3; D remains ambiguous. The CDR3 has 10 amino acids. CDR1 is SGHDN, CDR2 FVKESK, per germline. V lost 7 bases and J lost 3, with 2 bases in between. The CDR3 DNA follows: TGTGCCAGCATTACAGATACGCAGTATTTT. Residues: CASITDTQYF.

In DNA form, the CDR3 reads TGTGCCAGCAGTTCCGGACCCCCAATTGAGCAGTTCTTC. It codes for CASSSGPPIEQFF. V usage is TRBV12-3 or TRBV12-4 and J usage is TRBJ2-1; D gene uncertain. Trimming shortened V by 4 bases and J by 9 bases, and 13 bases separated the two germline ends. The CDR3 extends over 13 amino acids.

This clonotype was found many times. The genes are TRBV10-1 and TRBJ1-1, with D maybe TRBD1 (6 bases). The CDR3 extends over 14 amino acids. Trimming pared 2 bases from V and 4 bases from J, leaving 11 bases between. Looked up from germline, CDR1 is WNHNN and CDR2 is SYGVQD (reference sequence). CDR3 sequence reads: CASSERGGSTEAFF. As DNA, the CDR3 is TGCGCCAGCAGTGAGCGCGGGGGCTCCACTGAAGCTTTCTTT.

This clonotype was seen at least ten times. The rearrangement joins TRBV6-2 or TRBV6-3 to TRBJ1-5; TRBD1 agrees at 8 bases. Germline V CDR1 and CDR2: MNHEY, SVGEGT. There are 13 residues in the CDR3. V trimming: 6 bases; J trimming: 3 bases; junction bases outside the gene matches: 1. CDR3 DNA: TGTGCCAGCAGGGACAGGGACAATCAGCCCCAGCATTTT. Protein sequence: CASRDRDNQPQHF.

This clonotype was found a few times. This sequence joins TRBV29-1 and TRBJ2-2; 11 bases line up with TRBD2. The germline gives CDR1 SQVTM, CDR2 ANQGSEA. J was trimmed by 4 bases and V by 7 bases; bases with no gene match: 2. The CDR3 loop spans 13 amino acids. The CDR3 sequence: CSGSGRATGELFF. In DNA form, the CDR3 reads TGCAGCGGTAGCGGGAGGGCCACCGGGGAGCTGTTTTTT.

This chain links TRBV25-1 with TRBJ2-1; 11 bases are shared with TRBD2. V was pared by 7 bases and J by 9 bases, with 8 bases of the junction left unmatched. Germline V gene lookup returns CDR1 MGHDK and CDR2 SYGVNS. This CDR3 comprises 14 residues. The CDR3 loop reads CASTTSGARGEQFF. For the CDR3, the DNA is TGTGCCAGCACGACTAGCGGGGCCCGCGGTGAGCAGTTCTTC.

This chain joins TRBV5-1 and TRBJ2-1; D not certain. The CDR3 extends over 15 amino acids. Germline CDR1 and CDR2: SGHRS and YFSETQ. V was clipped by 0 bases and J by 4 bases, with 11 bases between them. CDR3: CASSLGAEMYNEQFF. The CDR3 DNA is TGCGCCAGCAGCTTGGGGGCGGAGATGTACAATGAGCAGTTCTTC. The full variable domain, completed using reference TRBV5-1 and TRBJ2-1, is KAGVTQTPRYLIKTRGQQVTLSCSPISGHRSVSWYQQTPGQGLQFLFEYFSETQRNKGNFPGRFSGRQFSNSRSEMNVSTLELGDSALYLCASSLGAEMYNEQFFGPGTRLTVL.

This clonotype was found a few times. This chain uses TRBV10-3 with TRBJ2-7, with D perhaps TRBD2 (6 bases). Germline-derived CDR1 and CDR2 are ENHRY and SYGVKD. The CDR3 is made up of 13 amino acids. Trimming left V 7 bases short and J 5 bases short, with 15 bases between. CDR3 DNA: TGTGCCATCACGGGACTCTTAAAACACGAGCAGTACTTC. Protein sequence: CAITGLLKHEQYF.

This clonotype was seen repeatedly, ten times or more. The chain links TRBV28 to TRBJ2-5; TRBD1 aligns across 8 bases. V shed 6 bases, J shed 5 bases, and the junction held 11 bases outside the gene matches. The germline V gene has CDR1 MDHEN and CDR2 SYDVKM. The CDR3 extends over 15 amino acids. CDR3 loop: CASSLRTGIIETQYF. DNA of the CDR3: TGTGCCAGCAGCCTGAGGACAGGGATAATCGAGACCCAGTACTTC.

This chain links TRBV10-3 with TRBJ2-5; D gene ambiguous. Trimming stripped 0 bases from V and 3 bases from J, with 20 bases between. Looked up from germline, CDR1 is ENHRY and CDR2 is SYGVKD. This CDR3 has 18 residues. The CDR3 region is CAISESNGPPNEKETQYF. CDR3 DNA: TGTGCCATCAGTGAGTCGAATGGGCCTCCCAACGAGAAAGAGACCCAGTACTTC.

The DNA for the CDR3 is TGCAGTGCTAGTGGGGGCTCGGGACAGGGATGGGAGACCCAGTACTTC. Protein sequence: CSASGGSGQGWETQYF. The chain carries TRBV20-1 and TRBJ2-5; 9 bases are shared with TRBD1. The V gene's germline CDR1 is DFQATT and CDR2 SNEGSKA (reference sequence). The CDR3 has 16 amino acids. V gave up 3 bases and J gave up 5 bases; unmatched junction bases: 13.

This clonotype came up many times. The CDR3 nucleotides are TGTGCCAGCAGCCGTTACCCCCCGGGACAGCCGGGAGAAAAACTGTTTTTT. Encoded protein: CASSRYPPGQPGEKLFF. The J gene is TRBJ1-4, the V gene TRBV7-3; TRBD1 agrees at 7 bases. The CDR3 is 17 residues long. From germline, CDR1 is SGHTA and CDR2 FQGTGA. V shed 5 bases, J shed 8 bases, and the junction held 17 bases outside the gene matches.

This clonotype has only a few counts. CDR3 bases: TGTGCCAGCAGCTCCTTGGCGGGGCAGTTCTTC. It encodes CASSSLAGQFF. This chain uses TRBV7-2 with TRBJ2-1; D perhaps matches TRBD2 (5 bases). The germline CDR1 and CDR2 sequences are SGHTA and FQGNSA. Trimming removed 4 bases at V and 12 bases at J, with 10 bases between. The CDR3 consists of 11 residues.

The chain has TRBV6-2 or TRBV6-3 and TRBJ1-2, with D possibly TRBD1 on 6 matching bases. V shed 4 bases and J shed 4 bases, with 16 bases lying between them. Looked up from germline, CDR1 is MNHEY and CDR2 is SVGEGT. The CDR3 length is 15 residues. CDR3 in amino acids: CASSSLDSLFYGYTF. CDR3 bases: TGTGCCAGCAGTTCTCTGGACAGCCTCTTCTATGGCTACACCTTC.

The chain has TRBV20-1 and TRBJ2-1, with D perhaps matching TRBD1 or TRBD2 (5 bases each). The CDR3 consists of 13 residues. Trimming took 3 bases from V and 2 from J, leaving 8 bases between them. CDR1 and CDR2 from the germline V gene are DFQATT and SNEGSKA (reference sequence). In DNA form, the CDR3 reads TGCAGTGCTAGCGGGGCCCCCTACAATGAGCAGTTCTTC. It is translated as CSASGAPYNEQFF.

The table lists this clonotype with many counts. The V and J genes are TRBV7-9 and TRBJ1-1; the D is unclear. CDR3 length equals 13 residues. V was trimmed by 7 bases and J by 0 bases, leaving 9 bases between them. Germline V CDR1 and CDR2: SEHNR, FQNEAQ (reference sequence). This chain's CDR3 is CASTWGLNTEAFF. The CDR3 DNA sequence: TGTGCCAGCACCTGGGGATTGAACACTGAAGCTTTCTTT.